Sequencing of this T cell receptor (beta chain) was carried out in a study of a mutant IDH1 vaccine in newly diagnosed glioma. Study information: Initiation of the vaccine course occurred 4-6 weeks after radiotherapy alone, or alongside temozolomide cycles. Most had both radiotherapy and temozolomide beforehand; others had only one. Study-level results: The study observed vaccine-induced immune responses in approximately 93% of patients. Any relationship between pseudoprogression and changes in top peripheral T cell clonotypes seemed absent.

Clones were sequenced by immunoSEQ multiplex PCR, and TCRdb holds only the in-frame ones, with some missing. The sample lists about 65,000 clones; around 83% were seen once. This sample's time point: week 23, last vaccination. Each vaccine dose was 300 ug of mutant IDH1 20-mer peptide, with topical imiquimod. V dropped 1 base and J dropped 6; count of bases not matched to a gene: 5. The CDR3 spans 15 residues. Per germline, CDR1 MGHRA and CDR2 YSYEKL. A word on this clone: Its antigen is unknown.

The sequence came from a man aged 30 to 39 with glioma. The chain carries TRBV4-1 and TRBJ1-1, with 10 bases identical to TRBD1. The specimen comprised PBMCs, sampled from a glioma patient whose treatment included an IDH1 peptide vaccine. The CDR3 DNA sequence: TGCGCCAGCAGCCAAGCGGGACAGGGGCCCTCTGAAGCTTTCTTT. Protein sequence: CASSQAGQGPSEAFF.